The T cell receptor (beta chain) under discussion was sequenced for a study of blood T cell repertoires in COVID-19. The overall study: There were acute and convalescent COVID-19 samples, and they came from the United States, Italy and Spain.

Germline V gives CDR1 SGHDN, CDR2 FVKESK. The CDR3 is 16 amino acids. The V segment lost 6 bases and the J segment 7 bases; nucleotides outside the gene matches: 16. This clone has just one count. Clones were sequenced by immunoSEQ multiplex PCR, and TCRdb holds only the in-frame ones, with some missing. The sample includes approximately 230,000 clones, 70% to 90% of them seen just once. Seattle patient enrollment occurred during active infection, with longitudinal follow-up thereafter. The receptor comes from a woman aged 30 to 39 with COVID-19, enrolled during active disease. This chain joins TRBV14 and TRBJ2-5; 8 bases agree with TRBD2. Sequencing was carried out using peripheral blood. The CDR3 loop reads CASSRPWTSGGVTQYF. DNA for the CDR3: TGTGCCAGCAGTCGACCCTGGACTTCCGGGGGGGTGACCCAGTACTTC. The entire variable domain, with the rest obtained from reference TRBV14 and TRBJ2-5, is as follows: EAGVTQFPSHSVIEKGQTVTLRCDPISGHDNLYWYRRVMGKEIKFLLHFVKESKQDESGMPNNRFLAERTGGTYSTLKVQPAELEDSGVYFCASSRPWTSGGVTQYFGPGTRLLVL.